These 9 T cell receptor beta chains share one sample of origin, sequenced in a study of blood T cell repertoires in COVID-19. Method: immunoSEQ multiplex PCR; TCRdb's copy keeps in-frame clones and lacks some. Here the sample spans approximately 54,000 clones, roughly four fifths being singletons. Sequenced sample: peripheral blood. The receptor set was obtained from a woman in her sixties with acute or convalescent COVID-19.

The rearrangement uses TRBV19 and TRBJ1-5; 7 bases map to TRBD1. The germline CDR1 and CDR2 sequences are LNHDA and SQIVND (reference sequence). J was trimmed by 8 bases and V by 3 bases; bases with no gene match: 7. The CDR3 totals 14 residues. The CDR3 region is CASSITGAPKPQHF. The CDR3 DNA reads TGTGCCAGTAGTATCACAGGGGCCCCGAAGCCCCAGCATTTT. Using reference TRBV19 and TRBJ1-5 for the parts outside the CDR3, the full variable domain is DGGITQSPKYLFRKEGQNVTLSCEQNLNHDAMYWYRQDPGQGLRLIYYSQIVNDFQKGDIAEGYSVSREKKESFPLTVTSAQKNPTAFYLCASSITGAPKPQHFGDGTRLSIL.

J is TRBJ1-2 and V is TRBV20-1, with no clear D. This CDR3 spans 11 amino acids. V shed 3 bases and J shed 10 bases, with 12 bases lying between them. CDR1 and CDR2 (germline): DFQATT, SNEGSKA (reference sequence). The CDR3 region has the DNA TGCAGTGCTAGTCCGGGGAATGACTACACCTTC. Its translation is CSASPGNDYTF.

V and J are TRBV19 and TRBJ1-2, with D unclear. This CDR3 region has 14 residues. CDR1 is LNHDA and CDR2 is SQIVND in the germline V gene (reference sequence). Trimming pared 3 bases from V and 2 bases from J, leaving 10 bases between. As DNA, the CDR3 is TGTGCCAGTAGTATTCCCTTCTTCAACTATGGCTACACCTTC. Translation gives CASSIPFFNYGYTF.

The chain recombines TRBV7-3 with TRBJ2-3; possible D gene TRBD1, 5 bases. Germline CDR1 is SGHTA and CDR2 is FQGTGA. The CDR3 contains 16 residues. The V and J ends lost 0 bases and 0 bases respectively, with 10 bases between them. The CDR3 DNA follows: TGTGCCAGCAGCTTAACGACAGCCTCTAGCACAGATACGCAGTATTTT. Amino acids: CASSLTTASSTDTQYF.

V and J are TRBV3-1 (or the pseudogene TRBV3-2) and TRBJ2-3; 8 bases are a match to TRBD1. From germline, CDR1 is LGHDT and CDR2 YNNKEL (reference sequence). V lost 1 base and J lost 2; bases outside the gene matches: 5. This CDR3 comprises 16 residues. For the CDR3, the DNA is TGTGCCAGCAGCCAAGGGACAGGGACCGACACAGATACGCAGTATTTT. Protein sequence: CASSQGTGTDTDTQYF.

The V call is TRBV6-5, the J call TRBJ1-2, with D tentatively TRBD1 (5 bases). Trimming took off 6 bases at V and 0 bases at J, with 11 bases between the two ends. The CDR3 is 14 amino acids. The germline gives CDR1 MNHEY, CDR2 SVGAGI. The CDR3 region has the DNA TGTGCCAGCAGCACGTCGACAGCTAACTATGGCTACACCTTC. Translation gives CASSTSTANYGYTF.

V and J are TRBV18 and TRBJ2-1; TRBD1 is a possible D gene (6 bases). Germline CDR1 and CDR2: KGHSH and LQKENI. The CDR3 covers 15 residues. Trimming pared 0 bases from V and 4 bases from J, leaving 10 bases between. The CDR3 loop reads CASSPPADRYNEQFF. The CDR3 DNA reads as TGTGCCAGCTCACCACCAGCGGACAGATACAATGAGCAGTTCTTC. The full variable domain, completed using reference TRBV18 and TRBJ2-1, is NAGVMQNPRHLVRRRGQEARLRCSPMKGHSHVYWYRQLPEEGLKFMVYLQKENIIDESGMPKERFSAEFPKEGPSILRIQQVVRGDSAAYFCASSPPADRYNEQFFGPGTRLTVL.

The CDR3 region has the DNA TGTGCCAGCAGTGCCCGGGACAGGCTGAACACTGAAGCTTTCTTT. Its translation is CASSARDRLNTEAFF. V is TRBV25-1 and J is TRBJ1-1, with 8 bases matching TRBD1. The CDR3 spans 15 residues. In germline, CDR1 is MGHDK, CDR2 SYGVNS. After removal of 4 bases from V and 0 bases from J, the junction contained 4 bases not matched to a gene.

DNA of the CDR3: TGTGCCAGCAGCTTAGCGGGACTAGCGGTGTACGAGCAGTACTTC. This codes for CASSLAGLAVYEQYF. J is TRBJ2-7 and V is TRBV7-9; 11 bases fit TRBD2. J lost 4 bases, V lost 0 bases, and 2 bases had no gene match. This CDR3 has 15 residues. From germline, CDR1 is SEHNR and CDR2 FQNEAQ (reference sequence).